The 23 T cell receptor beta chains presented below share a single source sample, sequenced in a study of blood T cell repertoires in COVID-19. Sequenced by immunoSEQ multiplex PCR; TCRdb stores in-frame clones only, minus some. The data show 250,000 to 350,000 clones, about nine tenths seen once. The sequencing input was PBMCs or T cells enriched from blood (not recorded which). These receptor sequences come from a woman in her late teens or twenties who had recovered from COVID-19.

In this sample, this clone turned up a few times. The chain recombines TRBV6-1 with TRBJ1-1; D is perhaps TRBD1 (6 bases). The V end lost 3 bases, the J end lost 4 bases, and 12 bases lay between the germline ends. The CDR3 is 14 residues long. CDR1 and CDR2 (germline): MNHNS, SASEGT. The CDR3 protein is CASSDTGSGTEAFF. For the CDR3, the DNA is TGTGCCAGCAGTGATACAGGGTCTGGCACTGAAGCTTTCTTT.

This CDR3 reads CASKRDFNQPQHF. CDR3 DNA: TGTGCCAGCAAGCGGGACTTTAATCAGCCCCAGCATTTT. The V call is TRBV6-5, the J call TRBJ1-5; maybe TRBD1 (5 bases). The CDR3 totals 13 residues. V was clipped by 7 bases and J by 4 bases, with 11 bases between them. Germline CDR1 reads MNHEY; CDR2 reads SVGAGI.

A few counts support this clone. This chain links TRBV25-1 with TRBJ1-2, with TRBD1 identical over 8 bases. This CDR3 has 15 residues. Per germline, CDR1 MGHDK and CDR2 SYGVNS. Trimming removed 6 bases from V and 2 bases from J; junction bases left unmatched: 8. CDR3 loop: CASSYRTGLNYGYTF. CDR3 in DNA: TGTGCCAGCAGCTACCGGACAGGGCTAAACTATGGCTACACCTTC.

Here the CDR3 reads CASSQVTGGYSPLHF. The CDR3 DNA follows: TGCGCCAGCAGCCAAGTTACAGGGGGCTATTCACCCCTCCACTTT. This chain joins TRBV4-1 and TRBJ1-6; 9 bases fit TRBD1. V lost 1 base and J lost 8; bases outside the gene matches: 3. Germline assignment: CDR1 MGHRA and CDR2 YSYEKL. CDR3 length: 15 residues.

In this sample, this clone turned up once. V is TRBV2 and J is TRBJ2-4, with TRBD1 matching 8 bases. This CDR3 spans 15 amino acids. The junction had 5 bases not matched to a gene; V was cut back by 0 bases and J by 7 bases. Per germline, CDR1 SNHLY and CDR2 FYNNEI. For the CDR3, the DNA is TGTGCCAGCAGTGAAGCCGGCGGGGACAGGAACATTCAGTACTTC. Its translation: CASSEAGGDRNIQYF.

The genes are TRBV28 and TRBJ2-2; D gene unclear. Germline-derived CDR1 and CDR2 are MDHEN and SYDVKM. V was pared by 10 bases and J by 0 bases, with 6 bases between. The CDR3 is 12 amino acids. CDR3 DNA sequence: TGTGCCATCCGTTCGAACACCGGGGAGCTGTTTTTT. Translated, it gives CAIRSNTGELFF.

CDR3 sequence (DNA): TGTGCCATCAGTGAACCGGACAGGGGGCAGGGAACTGAAGCTTTCTTT. Protein product: CAISEPDRGQGTEAFF. This chain links TRBV10-3 with TRBJ1-1; 11 positions match TRBD1. The CDR3 totals 16 residues. V dropped 3 bases and J dropped 5; count of bases not matched to a gene: 8. Germline CDR1 and CDR2: ENHRY and SYGVKD.

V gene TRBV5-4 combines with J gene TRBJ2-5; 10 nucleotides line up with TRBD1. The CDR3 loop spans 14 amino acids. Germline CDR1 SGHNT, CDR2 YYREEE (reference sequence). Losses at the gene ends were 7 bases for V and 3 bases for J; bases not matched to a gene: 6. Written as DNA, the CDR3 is TGTGCCAGCTTCTCGACAGGGGGCGAAGAGACCCAGTACTTC. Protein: CASFSTGGEETQYF.

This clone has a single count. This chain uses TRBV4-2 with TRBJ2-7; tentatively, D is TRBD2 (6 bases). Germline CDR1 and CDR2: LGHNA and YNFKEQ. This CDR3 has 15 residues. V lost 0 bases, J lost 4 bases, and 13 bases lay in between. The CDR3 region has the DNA TGTGCCAGCAGCCAAGAGGGGACTGACGGGTACGAGCAGTACTTC. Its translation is CASSQEGTDGYEQYF.

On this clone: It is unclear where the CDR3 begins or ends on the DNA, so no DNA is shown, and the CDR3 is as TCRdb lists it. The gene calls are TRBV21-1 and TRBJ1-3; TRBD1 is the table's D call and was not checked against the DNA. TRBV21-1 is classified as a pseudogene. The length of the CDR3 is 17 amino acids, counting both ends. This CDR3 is CASSKEPTVASGNTIYF.

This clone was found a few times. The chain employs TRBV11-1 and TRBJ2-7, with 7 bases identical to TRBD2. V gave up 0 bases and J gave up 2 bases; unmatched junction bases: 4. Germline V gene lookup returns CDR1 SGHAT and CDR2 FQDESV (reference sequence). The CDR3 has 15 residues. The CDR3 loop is CASSLASSGPYEQYF. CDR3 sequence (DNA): TGTGCCAGCAGCTTAGCATCTAGCGGTCCCTACGAGCAGTACTTC. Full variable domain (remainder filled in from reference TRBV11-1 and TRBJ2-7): EAEVAQSPRYKITEKSQAVAFWCDPISGHATLYWYRQILGQGPELLVQFQDESVVDDSQLPKDRFSAERLKGVDSTLKIQPAELGDSAMYLCASSLASSGPYEQYFGPGTRLTVT.

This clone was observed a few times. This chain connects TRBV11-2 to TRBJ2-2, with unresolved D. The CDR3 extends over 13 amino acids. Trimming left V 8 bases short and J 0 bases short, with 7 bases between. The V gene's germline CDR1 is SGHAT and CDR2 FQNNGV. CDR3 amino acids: CASSLANTGELFF. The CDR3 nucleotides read TGTGCCAGCTCGCTAGCGAACACCGGGGAGCTGTTTTTT.

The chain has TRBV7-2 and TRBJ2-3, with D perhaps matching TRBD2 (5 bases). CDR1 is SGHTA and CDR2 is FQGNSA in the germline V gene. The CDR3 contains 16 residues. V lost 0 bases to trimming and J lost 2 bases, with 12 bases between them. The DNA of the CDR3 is TGTGCCAGCAGCTTAGCGCCCGGGGTGGTCACAGATACGCAGTATTTT. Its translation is CASSLAPGVVTDTQYF. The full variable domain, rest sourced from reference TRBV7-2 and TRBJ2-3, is GAGVSQSPSNKVTEKGKDVELRCDPISGHTALYWYRQSLGQGLEFLIYFQGNSAPDKSGLPSDRFSAERTGGSVSTLTIQRTQQEDSAVYLCASSLAPGVVTDTQYFGPGTRLTVL.

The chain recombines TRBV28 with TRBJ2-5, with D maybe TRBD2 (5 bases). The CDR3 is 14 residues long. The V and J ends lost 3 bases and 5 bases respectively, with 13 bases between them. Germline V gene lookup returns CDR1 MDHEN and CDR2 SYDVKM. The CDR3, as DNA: TGTGCCAGCAGTTTCTCCCCTAGCACCGAGACCCAGTACTTC. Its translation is CASSFSPSTETQYF. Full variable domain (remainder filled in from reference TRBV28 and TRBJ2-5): DVKVTQSSRYLVKRTGEKVFLECVQDMDHENMFWYRQDPGLGLRLIYFSYDVKMKEKGDIPEGYSVSREKKERFSLILESASTNQTSMYLCASSFSPSTETQYFGPGTRLLVL.

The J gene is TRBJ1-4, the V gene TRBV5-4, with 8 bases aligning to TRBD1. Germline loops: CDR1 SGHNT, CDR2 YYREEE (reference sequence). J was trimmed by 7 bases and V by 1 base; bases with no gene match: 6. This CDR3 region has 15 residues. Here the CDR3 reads CASSLSSTGVEKLFF. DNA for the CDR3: TGTGCCAGCAGCTTGTCCTCGACAGGGGTTGAAAAACTGTTTTTT.

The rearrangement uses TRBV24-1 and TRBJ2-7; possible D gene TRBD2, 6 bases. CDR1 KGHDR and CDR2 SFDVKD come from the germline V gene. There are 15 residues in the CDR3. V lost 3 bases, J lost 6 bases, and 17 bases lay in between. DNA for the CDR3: TGTGCCACCAGTGATACCAGCGCGGGGCGCGGCGAGCAGTACTTC. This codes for CATSDTSAGRGEQYF.

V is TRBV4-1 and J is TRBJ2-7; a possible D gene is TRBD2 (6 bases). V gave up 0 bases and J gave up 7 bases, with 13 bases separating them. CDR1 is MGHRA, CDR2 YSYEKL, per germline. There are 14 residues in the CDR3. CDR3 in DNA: TGCGCCAGCAGCCAAGATCCGGGACTCTTAGAGCAGTACTTC. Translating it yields CASSQDPGLLEQYF.

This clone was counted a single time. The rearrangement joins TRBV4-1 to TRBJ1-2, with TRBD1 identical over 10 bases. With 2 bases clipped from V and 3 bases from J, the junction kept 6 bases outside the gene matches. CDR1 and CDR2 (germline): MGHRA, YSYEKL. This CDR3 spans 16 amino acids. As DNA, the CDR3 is TGCGCCAGCAGCCAATTCCCCGGGACAGGGGACTATGGCTACACCTTC. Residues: CASSQFPGTGDYGYTF.

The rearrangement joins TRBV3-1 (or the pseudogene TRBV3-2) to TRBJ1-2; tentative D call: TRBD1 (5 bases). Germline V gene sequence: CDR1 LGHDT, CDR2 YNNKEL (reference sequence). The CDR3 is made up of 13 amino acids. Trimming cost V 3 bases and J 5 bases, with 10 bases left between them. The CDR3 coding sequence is TGTGCCAGCAGCCAGTGGGGGGAGTATGGCTACACCTTC. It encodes CASSQWGEYGYTF.

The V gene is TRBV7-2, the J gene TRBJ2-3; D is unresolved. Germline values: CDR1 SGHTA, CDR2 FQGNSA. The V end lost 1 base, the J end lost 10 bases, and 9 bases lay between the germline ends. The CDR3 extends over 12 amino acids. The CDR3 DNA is TGTGCCAGCAGCTTAGACGCGTCGCCGCAGTATTTT. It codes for CASSLDASPQYF.

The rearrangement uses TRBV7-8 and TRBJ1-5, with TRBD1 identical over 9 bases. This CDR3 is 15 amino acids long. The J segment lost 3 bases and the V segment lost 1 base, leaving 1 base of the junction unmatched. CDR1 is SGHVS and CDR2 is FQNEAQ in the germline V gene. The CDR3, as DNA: TGTGCCAGCAGCTTAGACAGGGGGCCCAATCAGCCCCAGCATTTT. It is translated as CASSLDRGPNQPQHF.

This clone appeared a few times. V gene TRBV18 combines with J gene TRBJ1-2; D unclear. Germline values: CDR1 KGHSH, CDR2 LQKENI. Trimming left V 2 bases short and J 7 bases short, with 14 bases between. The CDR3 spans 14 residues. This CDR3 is CASSPSVGVGGYTF. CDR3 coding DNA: TGTGCCAGCTCACCATCCGTCGGTGTTGGTGGCTACACCTTC.

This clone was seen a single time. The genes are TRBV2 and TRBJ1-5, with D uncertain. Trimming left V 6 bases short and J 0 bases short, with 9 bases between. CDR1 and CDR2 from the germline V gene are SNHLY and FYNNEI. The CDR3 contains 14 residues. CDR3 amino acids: CASSRQDSNQPQHF. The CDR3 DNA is TGTGCCAGCAGCCGGCAGGATAGCAATCAGCCCCAGCATTTT. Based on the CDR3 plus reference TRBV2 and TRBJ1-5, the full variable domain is EPEVTQTPSHQVTQMGQEVILRCVPISNHLYFYWYRQILGQKVEFLVSFYNNEISEKSEIFDDQFSVERPDGSNFTLKIRSTKLEDSAMYFCASSRQDSNQPQHFGDGTRLSIL.